These 31 T cell receptor beta chains were sequenced from one sample in a study of beta chain features in type 1 diabetes. Study outcomes and limitations: TCRB CDR3 length was moderately but significantly reduced in all four CD4+ subsets of Type 1 diabetes patients.

Reverse transcription of all isolated RNA meant that expressed TCRB transcripts were sequenced. Generated by immunoSEQ multiplex PCR, the TCRdb table keeps only in-frame clones and is missing some. The sample contains some 150,000 clones, 8.5% to 10% of which appear only once. These receptors' antigens are unknown. The sample taken for sequencing was central memory CD4+ T cells from blood. All receptors come from a woman under 40 with type 1 diabetes.

This clone was observed a few times. This rearrangement joins TRBV30 to TRBJ2-4, with a weak D call TRBD1 (5 bases). From germline, CDR1 is GTSNPN and CDR2 SVGIG (reference sequence). V lost 0 bases, J lost 7 bases, and 7 bases lay in between. This CDR3 is built from 12 residues. The CDR3 loop is CAWSVSGNIQYF. CDR3 DNA: TGTGCCTGGAGTGTTTCAGGGAACATTCAGTACTTC.

The chain joins TRBV7-3 to TRBJ2-1, with 8 bases that match TRBD2. This CDR3 is built from 13 residues. Germline V gene sequence: CDR1 SGHTA, CDR2 FQGTGA. The junction had 7 bases not matched to a gene; V was cut back by 5 bases and J by 10 bases. CDR3 residues: CASSEGTRGEQFF. The CDR3 nucleotides are TGTGCCAGCAGCGAAGGGACTAGAGGAGAGCAGTTCTTC.

The chain is built from TRBV6-1 and TRBJ2-5, with 11 bases lining up with TRBD2. The CDR3 totals 12 residues. Per germline, CDR1 MNHNS and CDR2 SASEGT. V dropped 8 bases and J dropped 5; count of bases not matched to a gene: 1. This CDR3 is CASRLAGETQYF. DNA of the CDR3: TGTGCCAGCCGACTAGCGGGGGAGACCCAGTACTTC.

In the case of this clone: This CDR3 is also generated by other DNA sequences in the sample. The J gene is TRBJ1-1, the V gene TRBV27; D is unresolved. CDR1 MNHEY and CDR2 SMNVEV come from the germline V gene (reference sequence). The ends were cut back, 3 bases at V and 1 base at J, with 3 bases in the middle. This CDR3 has 12 amino acids. The DNA for the CDR3 is TGTGCCAGCAGTTTCAGGAACACTGAAGCTTTCTTT. Translating it yields CASSFRNTEAFF.

The chain combines TRBV2 with TRBJ1-2; D perhaps matches TRBD1 (6 bases). There are 14 residues in the CDR3. Germline CDR1 SNHLY, CDR2 FYNNEI. Trimming took 7 bases from V and 4 from J, leaving 16 bases between them. The CDR3: CASTPETGSYGYTF. The CDR3, as DNA: TGTGCCAGCACCCCCGAGACAGGCAGCTATGGCTACACCTTC.

This clone was seen a few times. CDR3 in DNA: TGTGCCAGCTCACCAGGCGGACAAACCGCCTACGAGCAGTACTTC. This gives the protein CASSPGGQTAYEQYF. V usage is TRBV18 and J usage is TRBJ2-7; possibly TRBD1 for D (5 bases). The CDR3 runs 15 residues. Germline lookup yields CDR1 KGHSH and CDR2 LQKENI. The V end lost 2 bases, the J end lost 2 bases, and 13 bases lay between the germline ends.

The V call is TRBV10-3, the J call TRBJ1-2; D call uncertain. The CDR3 spans 13 residues. Trimming shortened V by 4 bases and J by 7 bases, and 13 bases separated the two germline ends. Looked up from germline, CDR1 is ENHRY and CDR2 is SYGVKD. The CDR3 nucleotides read TGTGCCATCAGTGCTGAGGTGTCGGGTGGCTACACCTTC. This codes for CAISAEVSGGYTF.

The chain carries TRBV29-1 and TRBJ2-3, with a weak D call TRBD2 (6 bases). This CDR3 is 13 amino acids long. The germline V gene encodes CDR1 SQVTM and CDR2 ANQGSEA. The ends were cut back, 7 bases at V and 0 bases at J, with 11 bases in the middle. This CDR3 is CSARRGSTDTQYF. CDR3 DNA sequence: TGCAGCGCTCGTCGGGGGAGCACAGATACGCAGTATTTT.

This clone was observed a handful of times. J is TRBJ2-1 and V is TRBV7-2, with D possibly being TRBD2 (5 bases). The CDR3 length is 16 residues. The V end was cut by 2 bases, the J end by 5 bases, with 16 bases between. Germline V gene lookup returns CDR1 SGHTA and CDR2 FQGNSA. CDR3: CASSLSLRAINNEQFF. The CDR3 nucleotides read TGTGCCAGCAGCTTAAGTCTGCGGGCCATAAACAATGAGCAGTTCTTC.

In this sample, this clone turned up many times. The rearrangement links TRBV28 to TRBJ2-5; 7 bases match TRBD2. CDR1 and CDR2 (germline): MDHEN, SYDVKM. Trimming took 8 bases from V and 4 from J; bases not matched to a gene: 10. The CDR3 consists of 14 residues. CDR3 amino acids: CASLGGGPGETQYF. The CDR3 DNA reads TGTGCCAGCCTCGGGGGAGGGCCGGGAGAGACCCAGTACTTC. Full variable domain (missing parts from reference TRBV28 and TRBJ2-5): DVKVTQSSRYLVKRTGEKVFLECVQDMDHENMFWYRQDPGLGLRLIYFSYDVKMKEKGDIPEGYSVSREKKERFSLILESASTNQTSMYLCASLGGGPGETQYFGPGTRLLVL.

In its sample, this clone was seen a few times. The gene calls are TRBV6-6 and TRBJ1-1; D is unclear. The germline gives CDR1 MNHNY, CDR2 SVGAGI (reference sequence). The V gene lost 7 bases and the J gene lost 3 bases, with 9 bases spanning the gap. This CDR3 is 12 amino acids long. For the CDR3, the DNA is TGTGCCAGCACAGGTCAGTACACTGAAGCTTTCTTT. Translation gives CASTGQYTEAFF.

This clone was seen more than once but under ten times. V gene TRBV4-1 combines with J gene TRBJ1-3; D unclear. The germline V gene encodes CDR1 MGHRA and CDR2 YSYEKL. CDR3 size: 15 residues. The germline V and J ends were trimmed by 4 bases and 0 bases, with 10 bases remaining between them. Here the CDR3 DNA reads TGCGCCAGCAGCCGCCGACTTAGCTCTGGAAACACCATATATTTT. It is translated as CASSRRLSSGNTIYF.

The chain joins TRBV2 to TRBJ1-5; D is perhaps TRBD1 (6 bases). The CDR3 contains 16 residues. V was cut by 5 bases and J by 2 bases, with 16 bases left in between. The germline CDR1 and CDR2 sequences are SNHLY and FYNNEI. The CDR3 loop reads CASSPRTDIGNQPQHF. The CDR3 nucleotides are TGTGCCAGCAGTCCTCGGACAGACATCGGCAATCAGCCCCAGCATTTT.

The rearrangement joins TRBV4-3 to TRBJ2-7, with TRBD1 matching 8 bases. Trimming cost V 0 bases and J 6 bases; bases outside gene matches: 4. The CDR3 is 14 amino acids. Germline V gene data show CDR1 as LGHNA and CDR2 as YSLEER. This CDR3 is CASSQDGTGREQYF. The CDR3 DNA is TGCGCCAGCAGCCAAGATGGGACAGGCCGCGAGCAGTACTTC.

V gene TRBV10-1 combines with J gene TRBJ2-1; 7 bases align to TRBD2. The length of the CDR3 is 15 residues. Germline V CDR1 and CDR2: WNHNN, SYGVQD (reference sequence). The V and J ends lost 8 bases and 0 bases, in that order; junction bases with no gene match: 7. The chain's CDR3 is CASSVGGSSYNEQFF. In DNA, the CDR3 is TGCGCCAGCTCGGTTGGCGGGAGCTCCTACAATGAGCAGTTCTTC.

This clone was counted many times. This chain joins TRBV29-1 and TRBJ2-3; no clear D. V was trimmed by 5 bases and J by 0 bases, leaving 9 bases between them. The CDR3 contains 13 residues. In germline, CDR1 is SQVTM, CDR2 ANQGSEA. This CDR3 is CSVLQRSTDTQYF. The CDR3 bases are TGCAGCGTTCTCCAGCGAAGCACAGATACGCAGTATTTT.

This clone has more than one count but fewer than ten. The chain is built from TRBV7-9 and TRBJ2-5; 13 nucleotides align to TRBD2. CDR1 SEHNR and CDR2 FQNEAQ come from the germline V gene (reference sequence). V lost 5 bases to trimming and J lost 1 base; unmatched junction nucleotides: 4. This CDR3 spans 16 amino acids. The CDR3 loop reads CASSTRTSGSQETQYF. In nucleotides, the CDR3 is TGTGCCAGCAGCACGCGGACTAGCGGGAGCCAAGAGACCCAGTACTTC.

This clone has more than one count but fewer than ten. V is TRBV7-9 and J is TRBJ1-2; D is unresolved. V gave up 0 bases and J gave up 0 bases, with 5 bases separating them. The CDR3 sequence is 14 residues long. From germline, CDR1 is SEHNR and CDR2 FQNEAQ (reference sequence). The CDR3 region is CASSLAQTNYGYTF. Here the CDR3 DNA reads TGTGCCAGCAGCTTAGCCCAGACTAACTATGGCTACACCTTC. Full variable domain (missing parts from reference TRBV7-9 and TRBJ1-2): DTGVSQNPRHKITKRGQNVTFRCDPISEHNRLYWYRQTLGQGPEFLTYFQNEAQLEKSRLLSDRFSAERPKGSFSTLEIQRTEQGDSAMYLCASSLAQTNYGYTFGSGTRLTVV.

This rearrangement joins TRBV11-2 to TRBJ2-5, with D possibly being TRBD1 (6 bases). Trimming stripped 4 bases from V and 1 base from J, with 10 bases between. The CDR3 covers 14 residues. In germline, CDR1 is SGHAT, CDR2 FQNNGV. CDR3 coding DNA: TGTGCCAGCAGCTGGGGGACATCCCAAGAGACCCAGTACTTC. Its protein product is CASSWGTSQETQYF. Complete variable domain (other parts from reference TRBV11-2 and TRBJ2-5): EAGVAQSPRYKIIEKRQSVAFWCNPISGHATLYWYQQILGQGPKLLIQFQNNGVVDDSQLPKDRFSAERLKGVDSTLKIQPAKLEDSAVYLCASSWGTSQETQYFGPGTRLLVL.

The V call is TRBV5-6, the J call TRBJ1-1; D is possibly TRBD1 (6 bases). In germline, CDR1 is SGHDT, CDR2 YYEEEE. The CDR3 covers 17 residues. V lost 0 bases and J lost 5, with 20 bases in between. CDR3 region: CASSLVARGIVDTEAFF. In DNA, the CDR3 is TGTGCCAGCAGCTTGGTTGCCAGGGGAATAGTGGATACTGAAGCTTTCTTT.

The chain couples TRBV5-6 to TRBJ1-2; 7 bases line up with TRBD1. The V and J ends lost 4 bases and 8 bases, in that order; junction bases with no gene match: 14. Germline assignment: CDR1 SGHDT and CDR2 YYEEEE. The CDR3 covers 15 residues. The CDR3 sequence: CASSPRDSSVKGYTF. The DNA of the CDR3 is TGTGCCAGCAGCCCGAGGGACAGTAGCGTGAAGGGCTACACCTTC. Full variable domain (missing parts from reference TRBV5-6 and TRBJ1-2): DAGVTQSPTHLIKTRGQQVTLRCSPKSGHDTVSWYQQALGQGPQFIFQYYEEEERQRGNFPDRFSGHQFPNYSSELNVNALLLGDSALYLCASSPRDSSVKGYTFGSGTRLTVV.

The chain employs TRBV9 and TRBJ2-6, with 12 bases matching TRBD1. This CDR3 is 19 amino acids long. The junction had 9 bases not matched to a gene; V was cut back by 3 bases and J by 2 bases. Germline V gene sequence: CDR1 SGDLS, CDR2 YYNGEE. CDR3: CASSAEGQGAVAGANVLTF. The CDR3 DNA reads TGTGCCAGCAGCGCCGAGGGACAGGGGGCCGTTGCTGGGGCCAACGTCCTGACTTTC.

V usage is TRBV9 and J usage is TRBJ2-5, with D perhaps TRBD2 (5 bases). CDR3 length: 15 amino acids. The germline CDR1 and CDR2 sequences are SGDLS and YYNGEE. V was shortened by 4 bases and J by 5 bases, with 18 bases between the two germline ends. This CDR3 reads CASSPLGLGEETQYF. The CDR3 DNA is TGTGCCAGCAGCCCTCTCGGACTGGGCGAGGAGACCCAGTACTTC.

This clone was found a few times. Germline and junction disagree at one end, which may indicate a read error. The V gene is TRBV5-1, the J gene TRBJ2-1; TRBD2 aligns across 7 bases. This CDR3 is 14 amino acids long. The germline gives CDR1 SGHRS, CDR2 YFSETQ. For the CDR3, the DNA is TGTGCCAGCTTCGGGACTAACAGTTACAATGAGCAGTTCTTC. This gives the protein CASFGTNSYNEQFF.

The rearrangement uses TRBV7-9 and TRBJ2-2; maybe TRBD1 (6 bases). Looked up from germline, CDR1 is SEHNR and CDR2 is FQNEAQ (reference sequence). With 10 bases removed from V and 2 bases from J, the gap between germline ends came to 20 bases. This CDR3 is 16 amino acids long. DNA for the CDR3: TGTGCCACCACAATTCGGGGACAAAGAAACACCGGGGAGCTGTTTTTT. It yields the protein CATTIRGQRNTGELFF.

The sample holds a few counts of this clone. The CDR3 loop reads CASTSPYEQYF. CDR3 nucleotide sequence: TGTGCCAGCACGTCCCCCTACGAGCAGTACTTC. V and J are TRBV28 and TRBJ2-7; D ambiguous. Germline V gene lookup returns CDR1 MDHEN and CDR2 SYDVKM. The CDR3 spans 11 residues. V was clipped by 7 bases and J by 2 bases, with 6 bases between them.

CDR3 nucleotide sequence: TGTGCCAGCAGAACCGCCGGGACTAGTTCAGATACGCAGTATTTT. Its translation is CASRTAGTSSDTQYF. The chain carries TRBV27 and TRBJ2-3; 8 nucleotides agree with TRBD2. V lost 6 bases, J lost 4 bases, and 9 bases stayed unmatched. Germline V gene lookup returns CDR1 MNHEY and CDR2 SMNVEV (reference sequence). This CDR3 spans 15 amino acids.

This rearrangement joins TRBV25-1 to TRBJ2-5; TRBD1 matches at 7 bases. Germline CDR1 is MGHDK and CDR2 is SYGVNS. CDR3 length equals 14 residues. Trimming removed 3 bases from V and 5 bases from J; junction bases left unmatched: 6. The CDR3 region is CASSDEGAGETQYF. The CDR3 bases are TGTGCCAGCAGTGACGAGGGGGCCGGGGAGACCCAGTACTTC.

This chain joins TRBV29-1 and TRBJ2-1; 14 nucleotides match TRBD2. This CDR3 comprises 12 residues. J lost 15 bases, V lost 0 bases, and 1 base had no gene match. Germline assignment: CDR1 SQVTM and CDR2 ANQGSEA. CDR3 sequence reads: CSVEDGTSGRFF. DNA for the CDR3: TGCAGCGTTGAAGATGGGACTAGCGGGAGGTTCTTC.

This clone was found a few times. The chain employs TRBV27 and TRBJ2-3, with 7 bases aligning to TRBD2. The CDR3 is made up of 14 amino acids. V lost 4 bases and J lost 4; bases outside the gene matches: 5. CDR1 and CDR2 from the germline V gene are MNHEY and SMNVEV (reference sequence). CDR3 nucleotides: TGTGCCAGCAGTTCCACCGGGGGGTCAGATACGCAGTATTTT. This encodes CASSSTGGSDTQYF.

Only a few counts were recorded for this clone. The chain carries TRBV9 and TRBJ2-1, with unresolved D. Germline V gives CDR1 SGDLS, CDR2 YYNGEE. Trimming cost V 4 bases and J 0 bases, with 14 bases left between them. CDR3 length equals 16 residues. The CDR3 DNA is TGTGCCAGCAGCCCCCGAGGCTTGAGCTCCTACAATGAGCAGTTCTTC. Translation gives CASSPRGLSSYNEQFF.